These T cell receptor beta chains were read from a single sample in a study of CD8+CD57+ T cells in acquired aplastic anemia. TCRdb reprocessed the reads via MiXCR and lists one record per CDR3 protein. The data show hundreds of thousands of distinct CDR3 sequences, about two thirds seen once. The sample comprised sorted CD4+, CD8+, or CD8+CD57+ T cells (not recorded which) from PBMCs. These receptor sequences come from a human donor in good health, serving as a control. The CDR3 runs from the conserved cysteine through the conserved F or W.

CDR3 protein,J gene,V gene,CDR3 length
CASSITTGALDDYEQYF,TRBJ2-7,TRBV19,17
CSVGTGSNEKLFF,TRBJ1-4,TRBV29-1,13
CASSLAVGQRYSRYTF,TRBJ1-2,TRBV7-2,16
CATSRDRGDYGYTF,TRBJ1-2,TRBV15,14
CSAPPPGQMRYEQYF,TRBJ2-7,TRBV20-1,15
CSAPQGAENTF,TRBJ1-2,TRBV20-1,11
CATSRDTIEGRIYGYTF,TRBJ1-2,TRBV15,17
CASSLSTFGGYTF,TRBJ1-2,TRBV5-4,13
CASAAGPHNEAFF,TRBJ1-1,TRBV5-4,13
CAIKIQGYNEQFF,TRBJ2-1,TRBV10-3,13
CSVGTYYEQLF,TRBJ2-1,TRBV29-1,11
CASSLMPGWDEQYF,TRBJ2-7,TRBV12-3/TRBV12-4,14
CSGHGLADAQYF,TRBJ2-3,TRBV29-1,12
CASTLRDYQETQYF,TRBJ2-5,TRBV12-3/TRBV12-4,14
CAIKGVFDSALHF,TRBJ1-6,TRBV10-3,13
CATRRGQLDEQYF,TRBJ2-7,TRBV19,13
CASSSGTADGYTF,TRBJ1-2,TRBV5-4,13
CASSTGSNTQYF,TRBJ2-3,TRBV2,12
CSARMGTGNYGYTF,TRBJ1-2,TRBV20-1,14
CASSRRLDPNTEAFF,TRBJ1-1,TRBV4-2,15
CASSLSGRDEKLFF,TRBJ1-4,TRBV7-8,14
CASSAGALAGEQYF,TRBJ2-7,TRBV2,14
CASSPVGGRTDTQYF,TRBJ2-3,TRBV7-2,15
CASSLATSGGYTF,TRBJ1-2,TRBV5-1,13
CSASGDSSYEYF,TRBJ2-7,TRBV20-1,12
CSAPGQSITGELFF,TRBJ2-2,TRBV20-1,14